This TCR beta chain appears in the sequencing data of a study of T cell repertoires in cytomegalovirus infection. TCRdb used MiXCR to reprocess the reads, holding one entry per CDR3 protein. The top ten hold about 12% of the sample, which has around 550,000 distinct CDR3 sequences, 26% seen once. V lost 3 bases and J lost 8, with 7 bases in between. CDR3 length: 11 amino acids. From germline, CDR1 is DFQATT and CDR2 SNEGSKA (reference sequence). Sequencing was performed on PBMCs. The TCR comes from a human donor in good health (CMV status not recorded). Some clones in this sample may be carry-over from other donors' samples. The chain employs TRBV20-1 and TRBJ2-2; D is ambiguous. The CDR3 protein is CSASWVGELFF. The CDR3 DNA is TGCAGTGCTAGTTGGGTGGGGGAGCTGTTTTTT.